This note documents a single T cell receptor (beta chain) sequence. The sample originates from a study of T cell changes during pregnancy in multiple sclerosis. Trimming took 0 bases from V and 5 from J, leaving 12 bases between them. The V gene's germline CDR1 is SGHRS and CDR2 YFSETQ. The CDR3 covers 14 residues. Sequencing used immunoSEQ multiplex PCR; TCRdb keeps in-frame clones, though not all of them. The sample consists of about 41,000 clones, 90% to 95% of them appearing once. Sequenced material: CD8+ T cells from peripheral blood mononuclear cells, taken in the third trimester of pregnancy. The receptor comes from a female donor with multiple sclerosis, enrolled in a pregnancy study. The V call is TRBV5-1, the J call TRBJ2-7; D might be TRBD1 (5 bases). This CDR3 reads CASSLGQSRHEQYF. For the CDR3, the DNA is TGCGCCAGCAGCTTGGGACAGTCAAGGCACGAGCAGTACTTC.